The subject of this entry is one T cell receptor beta chain. This sample stems from a study of blood T cell repertoires in COVID-19. Germline CDR1 reads SEHNR; CDR2 reads FQNEAQ (reference sequence). This CDR3 region has 12 residues. V trimming: 4 bases; J trimming: 9 bases; junction bases outside the gene matches: 3. In the authors' workflow: From reference gene primer amplification, estimates of nucleated cell counts were derived. Clones were read by immunoSEQ multiplex PCR, and TCRdb kept only the in-frame ones, dropping some. V and J calls and clone size are given by that table; D and trimming were obtained from the DNA. The sample shows approximately 50,000 clones, around 80% of them seen only once.

The chain links TRBV7-9 to TRBJ1-1; 9 bases agree with TRBD1. This clonotype originated in a man aged 70 or older with acute or convalescent COVID-19. The specimen was peripheral blood. As DNA, the CDR3 is TGTGCCAGCAGCTCTAACAGGGGGCAAGCTTTCTTT. Translating gives CASSSNRGQAFF. The variable domain in full, completed from reference TRBV7-9 and TRBJ1-1, reads DTGVSQNPRHKITKRGQNVTFRCDPISEHNRLYWYRQTLGQGPEFLTYFQNEAQLEKSRLLSDRFSAERPKGSFSTLEIQRTEQGDSAMYLCASSSNRGQAFFGQGTRLTVV.